This record covers a single TCR beta chain. Its specificity is not known. This specimen comes from a study of T cell responses to AZD1222 COVID-19 vaccine. Clones were read by immunoSEQ multiplex PCR, and TCRdb kept only the in-frame ones, dropping some. The sample has approximately 130,000 clones, over 85% seen once. Findings and limits, study-wide: AZD1222 recipients seropositive at baseline numbered only five to seven.

The CDR3 is made up of 16 amino acids. Trimming at V came to 3 bases and at J to 4 bases, leaving 8 bases not matched to a gene. Germline V CDR1 and CDR2: SGHAT, FQNNGV. Material: peripheral blood, obtained on day 0 of AZD1222 vaccination. The source of this sequence is an adult in good health. The V call is TRBV11-2, the J call TRBJ2-2; 7 bases match TRBD1. Written as DNA, the CDR3 is TGTGCCAGCAGCTTCATCCGGGACAGAGCCACCGGGGAGCTGTTTTTT. Its protein product is CASSFIRDRATGELFF.